The rows below give T cell receptor beta chains drawn from one sample of a study of CD8 T cells in Susac syndrome. MiXCR, applied by TCRdb to the immunoSEQ multiplex PCR reads, yields one record per CDR3 protein. The sample includes approximately 87,000 distinct CDR3 sequences, around 96% seen only once; the top ten take more than 0.35%. The sequenced material came from CD8+ T cells from PBMCs. These receptors came from a human donor with Susac syndrome. The CDR3 runs from the conserved cysteine through the conserved F or W. D genes are given only for firm matches. Not every row has a clone size; where given, it reads once, few, many or a size class.

abundance: once
j_gene: TRBJ2-1
d_gene: -
v_gene: TRBV6-2/TRBV6-3
CDR3nt: TGTGCCAGCACTGCCGGGACTGCCCGCAATGGGCAGTTCTTC
CDR3aa: CASTAGTARNGQFF

abundance: -
j_gene: TRBJ2-3
d_gene: -
v_gene: TRBV9
CDR3nt: TGTGCCAGCAGCCTTCGGGGGACCACAGATACGCAGTATTTT
CDR3aa: CASSLRGTTDTQYF

abundance: -
j_gene: TRBJ2-7
d_gene: TRBD1
v_gene: TRBV13
CDR3nt: TGTGCCAGCAGCATTAGGGGACAGTCGGCCTACGAGCAGTACTTC
CDR3aa: CASSIRGQSAYEQYF

abundance: -
j_gene: TRBJ2-3
d_gene: -
v_gene: TRBV28
CDR3nt: TGTGCCAGCAGTTTTTCGTCCGTGGTGACAGATACGCAGTATTTT
CDR3aa: CASSFSSVVTDTQYF

abundance: -
j_gene: TRBJ2-1
d_gene: TRBD2
v_gene: TRBV5-4
CDR3nt: TGTGCCAGCAGCTTCCATACTAGCGGGAGTACCCAGTTGTTCTTC
CDR3aa: CASSFHTSGSTQLFF

abundance: -
j_gene: TRBJ2-6
d_gene: TRBD1
v_gene: TRBV11-2
CDR3nt: TGTGCCAGCAGAACAGGGGGCTCAGGGGCCAACGTCCTGACTTTC
CDR3aa: CASRTGGSGANVLTF

abundance: -
j_gene: TRBJ2-2
d_gene: -
v_gene: TRBV29-1
CDR3nt: TGCAGCGTTGAAGGTAGCGAGGCGAACACCGGGGAGCTGTTTTTT
CDR3aa: CSVEGSEANTGELFF

abundance: -
j_gene: TRBJ2-3
d_gene: -
v_gene: TRBV7-9
CDR3nt: TGTGCCAGCAGCTTAGAGTCTCTAGGAGCCTTGTATACGCAGTATTTT
CDR3aa: CASSLESLGALYTQYF

abundance: -
j_gene: TRBJ2-5
d_gene: TRBD1
v_gene: TRBV6-5
CDR3nt: TGTGCCAGCAGTAGAACAGGGGGCACGGAGACCCAGTACTTC
CDR3aa: CASSRTGGTETQYF

abundance: -
j_gene: TRBJ2-7
d_gene: -
v_gene: TRBV7-6
CDR3nt: TGTGCCAGCAGCCCCCTTGGCGAGGGATGGGACGAGCAGTACTTC
CDR3aa: CASSPLGEGWDEQYF

abundance: -
j_gene: TRBJ2-2
d_gene: TRBD2
v_gene: TRBV30
CDR3nt: TGTGCCTGCCCCATACCCGGACTAGTCGACACCGGGGAGCTGTTTTTT
CDR3aa: CACPIPGLVDTGELFF

abundance: -
j_gene: TRBJ2-1
d_gene: -
v_gene: TRBV7-8
CDR3nt: TGTGCCAGCAGCTTAGGGGGCGGGGTGAATGAGCAGTTCTTC
CDR3aa: CASSLGGGVNEQFF

abundance: -
j_gene: TRBJ2-7
d_gene: -
v_gene: TRBV6-2/TRBV6-3
CDR3nt: TGTGCCAGCAGTTACGCAGTATACGAGCAGTACTTC
CDR3aa: CASSYAVYEQYF

abundance: -
j_gene: TRBJ2-7
d_gene: -
v_gene: TRBV2
CDR3nt: TGTGCCAGCAGTGTCCCCGATGTTGGATACGAGCAGTACTTC
CDR3aa: CASSVPDVGYEQYF

abundance: -
j_gene: TRBJ2-7
d_gene: -
v_gene: TRBV28
CDR3nt: TGTGCCAGCAGTTTCGCGGGACAGCTCTACGAGCAGTACTTC
CDR3aa: CASSFAGQLYEQYF

abundance: -
j_gene: TRBJ1-1
d_gene: -
v_gene: TRBV4-3
CDR3nt: TGCGCCAGCTCTCGGGGGTGGAACACTGAAGCTTTCTTT
CDR3aa: CASSRGWNTEAFF

abundance: -
j_gene: TRBJ1-2
d_gene: TRBD1
v_gene: TRBV5-1
CDR3nt: TGCGCCAGCAGCGGCCCCGGGACAGGCCATGGCTACACCTTC
CDR3aa: CASSGPGTGHGYTF

abundance: -
j_gene: TRBJ1-1
d_gene: -
v_gene: TRBV20-1
CDR3nt: TGCAGTGCTCTTCAGGAGCTGAACACTGAAGCTTTCTTT
CDR3aa: CSALQELNTEAFF

abundance: -
j_gene: TRBJ2-1
d_gene: -
v_gene: TRBV29-1
CDR3nt: TGCAGCGTTGATTTCGAGGAGCAGTTCTTC
CDR3aa: CSVDFEEQFF

abundance: -
j_gene: TRBJ2-7
d_gene: -
v_gene: TRBV13
CDR3nt: TGTGCCAGCAGCTTAGAACCCATTCGACCTTACGAGCAGTACTTC
CDR3aa: CASSLEPIRPYEQYF

abundance: few
j_gene: TRBJ2-1
d_gene: -
v_gene: TRBV6-5
CDR3nt: TGTGCCAGCAGTACCTACAATGAGCAGTTCTTC
CDR3aa: CASSTYNEQFF

abundance: -
j_gene: TRBJ2-6
d_gene: TRBD2
v_gene: TRBV11-2
CDR3nt: TGTGCCAGCAGCTTAGACCGGGGGGGCCGTGCTGGGGCCAACGTCCTGACTTTC
CDR3aa: CASSLDRGGRAGANVLTF

abundance: -
j_gene: TRBJ2-4
d_gene: TRBD1
v_gene: TRBV5-6
CDR3nt: TGTGCCAGCAGCCTCCTGGGACAGGGGTCTCAGTACTTC
CDR3aa: CASSLLGQGSQYF

abundance: -
j_gene: TRBJ2-1
d_gene: TRBD2
v_gene: TRBV20-1
CDR3nt: TGCAGTACCGGGAGGTATAACAATGAGCAGTTCTTC
CDR3aa: CSTGRYNNEQFF

abundance: -
j_gene: TRBJ2-3
d_gene: -
v_gene: TRBV6-2/TRBV6-3
CDR3nt: TGTGCCAGCAGTTACGGGGAGAGCACAGATACGCAGTATTTT
CDR3aa: CASSYGESTDTQYF

abundance: -
j_gene: TRBJ2-5
d_gene: -
v_gene: TRBV29-1
CDR3nt: TGCAGCGTTTCTCAGGGGAACATACAAGAGACCCAGTACTTC
CDR3aa: CSVSQGNIQETQYF

abundance: -
j_gene: TRBJ2-3
d_gene: -
v_gene: TRBV15
CDR3nt: TGTGCCACCAGCACCAGGGGAGATACGCAGTATTTT
CDR3aa: CATSTRGDTQYF

abundance: -
j_gene: TRBJ2-1
d_gene: TRBD2
v_gene: TRBV9
CDR3nt: TGTGCCAGCAGCAACGTTGTCGGGGGGGTTTACAATGAGCAGTTCTTC
CDR3aa: CASSNVVGGVYNEQFF

abundance: -
j_gene: TRBJ2-2
d_gene: -
v_gene: TRBV9
CDR3nt: TGTGCCAGCAGCGTAGCTACGAGGGACGGGGAGCTGTTTTTT
CDR3aa: CASSVATRDGELFF

abundance: once
j_gene: TRBJ1-5
d_gene: -
v_gene: TRBV7-9
CDR3nt: TGTGCCAGCAGCTGGTCCGGGGACAGCAATCAGCCCCAGCATTTT
CDR3aa: CASSWSGDSNQPQHF

abundance: -
j_gene: TRBJ1-6
d_gene: -
v_gene: TRBV9
CDR3nt: TGTGCCAGCAGCGTAGAGCAGAACAGTAATTCACCCCTCCACTTT
CDR3aa: CASSVEQNSNSPLHF

abundance: -
j_gene: TRBJ1-6
d_gene: TRBD1
v_gene: TRBV19
CDR3nt: TGTGCCAGTAGTAAACAGGGGGGGGCTTCACCCCTCCACTTT
CDR3aa: CASSKQGGASPLHF

abundance: -
j_gene: TRBJ2-5
d_gene: -
v_gene: TRBV19
CDR3nt: TGTGCCAGTAGTATACTTGGGACAACGCAAGAGACCCAGTACTTC
CDR3aa: CASSILGTTQETQYF

abundance: -
j_gene: TRBJ2-6
d_gene: -
v_gene: TRBV9
CDR3nt: TGTGCCAGCAGCACCCCCCTGCGGGTCTCTGGGGCCAACGTCCTGACTTTC
CDR3aa: CASSTPLRVSGANVLTF

abundance: -
j_gene: TRBJ1-2
d_gene: TRBD1
v_gene: TRBV29-1
CDR3nt: TGCAGCGTCCCGGACAGGGTGGATGGCTACACCTTC
CDR3aa: CSVPDRVDGYTF

abundance: -
j_gene: TRBJ1-1
d_gene: TRBD1
v_gene: TRBV30
CDR3nt: TGTGCCTGGAACCTGGGACAGATGAACACTGAAGCTTTCTTT
CDR3aa: CAWNLGQMNTEAFF

abundance: -
j_gene: TRBJ2-1
d_gene: -
v_gene: TRBV7-9
CDR3nt: TGTGCCAGCGGAACGGTCTACAATGAGCAGTTCTTC
CDR3aa: CASGTVYNEQFF

abundance: -
j_gene: TRBJ2-7
d_gene: TRBD1
v_gene: TRBV13
CDR3nt: TGTGCCAGCAGCCCCGGGACAGACCCCTACGAGCAGTACTTC
CDR3aa: CASSPGTDPYEQYF

abundance: -
j_gene: TRBJ1-1
d_gene: TRBD1
v_gene: TRBV29-1
CDR3nt: TGCAGCGCCAGACGGGACAGTCGGACTGAAGCTTTCTTT
CDR3aa: CSARRDSRTEAFF

abundance: -
j_gene: TRBJ2-1
d_gene: TRBD2
v_gene: TRBV12-3/TRBV12-4
CDR3nt: TGTGCCAGCGGAGGACTAGCGGGAGGCAGGCAGTTCTTC
CDR3aa: CASGGLAGGRQFF

abundance: -
j_gene: TRBJ1-1
d_gene: -
v_gene: TRBV7-9
CDR3nt: TGTGCCAGCAGCCCCGACCTAAACCGTGAAGCTTTCTTT
CDR3aa: CASSPDLNREAFF

abundance: -
j_gene: TRBJ2-7
d_gene: TRBD1
v_gene: TRBV30
CDR3nt: TGTGCCTGGAGTCCCGACAGGGCCACGTACGAGCAGTACTTC
CDR3aa: CAWSPDRATYEQYF

abundance: -
j_gene: TRBJ1-1
d_gene: -
v_gene: TRBV7-9
CDR3nt: TGTGCCAGCAGCCCGCGGACAGCCTATGAAGCTTTCTTT
CDR3aa: CASSPRTAYEAFF

abundance: -
j_gene: TRBJ1-5
d_gene: -
v_gene: TRBV29-1
CDR3nt: TGCAGCGTTCAAGACGGGGGTCAACCCCAGCATTTT
CDR3aa: CSVQDGGQPQHF

abundance: -
j_gene: TRBJ2-2
d_gene: -
v_gene: TRBV20-1
CDR3nt: TGCAGTGCTAGAGATCTTCATGTGGGGGAGCTGTTTTTT
CDR3aa: CSARDLHVGELFF

abundance: -
j_gene: TRBJ2-1
d_gene: TRBD2
v_gene: TRBV11-2
CDR3nt: TGTGCCAGCAGCTTAGGAGCGGGACTTGGGTACAATGAGCAGTTCTTC
CDR3aa: CASSLGAGLGYNEQFF

abundance: -
j_gene: TRBJ2-1
d_gene: -
v_gene: TRBV28
CDR3nt: TGTGCCACCAAAAATGTGGGGCGGAGTTACAATGAGCAGTTCTTC
CDR3aa: CATKNVGRSYNEQFF

abundance: -
j_gene: TRBJ1-2
d_gene: -
v_gene: TRBV29-1
CDR3nt: TGCAGCGTTGAAACAGGAGTCAGGGCGGATGGCTACACCTTC
CDR3aa: CSVETGVRADGYTF